This T cell receptor (beta chain) stems from a study of blood T cell repertoires in COVID-19 (dated by TCRdb to 2020 to 2021). For the study in its entirety: Samples from collaborators originated in the United States, Italy and Spain and spanned both the acute and convalescent phases of COVID-19. The prospective study material was composed of cDNA or gDNA derived from T cells, B-cell-depleted T cells, or PBMCs. Subjects who had been exposed to COVID-19, were actively infected with it, or had recovered from it provided the deeply sampled blood TCRbeta repertoires that made up the dataset. The repertoires were released in a freely available public database intended as a resource for research on the immune response to SARS-CoV-2. The samples were drawn from the first 160 participants of the ongoing ImmuneRACE study and from over 950 subjects provided by 6 global collaborators. A de-identified subject ID, COVID-19 status, age in years and sex were almost always included in the sample metadata. HLA class I and class II types, where available, came from metadata supplied by the sample provider rather than from assay-based typing. Summary of the overall study and its limitations: The amount of clinical and demographic metadata varied by source and participant and was provided uncurated.

TCRbeta CDR3 regions were amplified from genomic DNA using the immunoSEQ Assay, a bias-controlled multiplex PCR. Turning to the authors' computational methods: Within the assay, amplification of reference gene primers was used to estimate how many nucleated cells each sample contained. Sequence reads were collapsed and filtered to measure the absolute abundance of every unique TCRbeta CDR3 rearrangement. Productive Simpson clonality was computed per sample as the square root of Simpson's diversity index over productive rearrangements. TCRdb took over this immuneACCESS table, retaining in-frame rearrangements with V and J assigned. Such tables are incomplete; in checked studies, under half of the missing clones stem from an unresolved V gene, and the remainder is unexplained. The DNA was the basis for D and trimming; V, J and clone size are from that table. In all, the sample holds about 120,000 clones, and roughly three quarters of those were seen once. Of the sample, 6.5% to 9.5% is held by the ten largest clones.

The CDR3 runs 15 amino acids, cysteine and phenylalanine included. The sequence is cut down to CDR3 DNA, 45 bases in frame from base 1. V and J are trimmed by 4 bases and 4 bases, and the gene matches miss 8 bases of the junction. In the germline V gene (reference sequence), CDR1 corresponds to SGHKS and CDR2 to YYEKEE. Comments on this clone: What antigen it recognizes has not been identified. There are no base qualities to consult, and no much larger clone falls within one base.

Collaborating institutions collected whole blood in K2EDTA tubes following their own protocols. For TCRbeta analysis, collaborators shipped samples in one of three forms: frozen whole blood, isolated PBMCs, or DNA extracted from either of those sample types. This sequence uses TRBV5-5 and TRBJ1-1; TRBD1 aligns with 9 central bases. The receptor was isolated from a human donor in a cohort sampled during active COVID-19. Source material: peripheral blood. Here is the DNA: TGTGCCAGCAGCCCGGGACAGGGATTGGGCACTGAAGCTTTCTTT. This gives the protein CASSPGQGLGTEAFF.